The 23 T cell receptor beta chains given below trace back to one sample, sequenced in a study of cytomegalovirus exposure and HLA in healthy donors. The PCR made use of 60 Vbeta and 13 Jbeta primers. Generated by immunoSEQ multiplex PCR, the TCRdb table keeps only in-frame clones and is missing some. This sample carries about 160,000 clones, with about 1.2% going to the ten biggest clones. Sample: PBMCs. These receptors all come from a woman in her sixties in good health and CMV-seronegative.

This chain connects TRBV15 to TRBJ1-1, with D possibly being TRBD1 (6 bases). CDR1 and CDR2 from the germline V gene are LNHNV and YYDKDF (reference sequence). This CDR3 has 13 amino acids. Trimming removed 5 bases from V and 4 bases from J, with 11 bases in between. The CDR3 DNA reads as TGTGCCACCAGCGTTGGACAGCCCACTGAAGCTTTCTTT. Translating it yields CATSVGQPTEAFF.

The V gene is TRBV9, the J gene TRBJ2-5; weak D call: TRBD2 (5 bases). Germline V gives CDR1 SGDLS, CDR2 YYNGEE. The CDR3 consists of 15 residues. V gave up 3 bases and J gave up 1 base, with 13 bases separating them. The CDR3 is CASSALSGIQETQYF. For the CDR3, the DNA is TGTGCCAGCAGCGCTCTTTCCGGGATCCAAGAGACCCAGTACTTC.

The CDR3 DNA follows: TGTGCCAGTAGGGGGCAAGCCAAAAACATTCAGTACTTC. Amino acid sequence: CASRGQAKNIQYF. The V gene is TRBV19, the J gene TRBJ2-4; perhaps TRBD1 as D (5 bases). Trimming removed 6 bases at V and 0 bases at J, with 6 bases between. This CDR3 has 13 residues. In germline, CDR1 is LNHDA, CDR2 SQIVND (reference sequence).

The V call is TRBV14, the J call TRBJ1-6; 10 bases fit TRBD1. V trimming: 4 bases; J trimming: 4 bases; junction bases outside the gene matches: 4. The length of the CDR3 is 16 residues. Germline lookup yields CDR1 SGHDN and CDR2 FVKESK. The CDR3 nucleotides are TGTGCCAGCAGCCGGACAGGGGGGACTTATAATTCACCCCTCCACTTT. Its translation is CASSRTGGTYNSPLHF.

J is TRBJ2-1 and V is TRBV7-9; tentative D call: TRBD1 (6 bases). Trimming removed 2 bases at V and 9 bases at J, with 8 bases between. This CDR3 spans 12 amino acids. Germline CDR1 reads SEHNR; CDR2 reads FQNEAQ (reference sequence). The CDR3 sequence: CASSLQGFEQFF. DNA of the CDR3: TGTGCCAGCAGCTTACAGGGGTTTGAGCAGTTCTTC. Variable domain in full (rest from reference TRBV7-9 and TRBJ2-1): DTGVSQNPRHKITKRGQNVTFRCDPISEHNRLYWYRQTLGQGPEFLTYFQNEAQLEKSRLLSDRFSAERPKGSFSTLEIQRTEQGDSAMYLCASSLQGFEQFFGPGTRLTVL.

The chain links TRBV5-8 to TRBJ1-5, with TRBD1 matching 9 bases. V trimming: 4 bases; J trimming: 2 bases; junction bases outside the gene matches: 4. Germline-derived CDR1 and CDR2 are SGHTS and YDEGEE. The CDR3 spans 15 residues. This chain's CDR3 is CASSRRDRGNQPQHF. CDR3 coding DNA: TGTGCCAGCAGCCGCCGGGACAGGGGCAATCAGCCCCAGCATTTT.

This chain links TRBV2 with TRBJ1-1, with D hard to call. Germline V gives CDR1 SNHLY, CDR2 FYNNEI. Trimming cost V 3 bases and J 1 base, with 9 bases left between them. The CDR3 is made up of 14 amino acids. The CDR3 DNA sequence: TGTGCCAGCAGTGATGCAGGATGGAACACTGAAGCTTTCTTT. Encoded protein: CASSDAGWNTEAFF.

The chain is built from TRBV5-5 and TRBJ1-3, with D tentatively TRBD1 (6 bases). Deletions cut 0 bases from V and 2 bases from J, with 9 bases between. Germline lookup yields CDR1 SGHKS and CDR2 YYEKEE (reference sequence). The CDR3 is 15 amino acids. This chain's CDR3 is CASSLVAGAGNTIYF. DNA of the CDR3: TGTGCCAGCAGCTTGGTAGCAGGGGCTGGAAACACCATATATTTT.

The rearrangement joins TRBV7-9 to TRBJ1-1; TRBD1 matches at 7 bases. Germline lookup yields CDR1 SEHNR and CDR2 FQNEAQ (reference sequence). The CDR3 runs to 15 residues. V lost 4 bases to trimming and J lost 0 bases; unmatched junction nucleotides: 5. The CDR3: CASSWGQTMNTEAFF. In DNA form, the CDR3 reads TGTGCCAGCAGCTGGGGACAGACCATGAACACTGAAGCTTTCTTT.

Here the CDR3 reads CASSIGTPDLYEQYF. CDR3 in DNA: TGCGCCAGCAGCATAGGGACTCCGGACCTCTACGAGCAGTACTTC. The rearrangement joins TRBV5-1 to TRBJ2-7, with a weak D call TRBD2 (6 bases). This CDR3 is built from 15 residues. Germline V gene sequence: CDR1 SGHRS, CDR2 YFSETQ. The V gene lost 4 bases and the J gene lost 3 bases, with 17 bases spanning the gap. Full variable domain (rest looked up from reference TRBV5-1 and TRBJ2-7): KAGVTQTPRYLIKTRGQQVTLSCSPISGHRSVSWYQQTPGQGLQFLFEYFSETQRNKGNFPGRFSGRQFSNSRSEMNVSTLELGDSALYLCASSIGTPDLYEQYFGPGTRLTVT.

The rearrangement links TRBV27 to TRBJ1-2; D possibly corresponds to TRBD1 (6 bases). Germline CDR1 is MNHEY and CDR2 is SMNVEV (reference sequence). This CDR3 spans 15 amino acids. Trimming pared 5 bases from V and 8 bases from J, leaving 21 bases between. The CDR3 reads CASSTTITQGQGYTF. CDR3 DNA sequence: TGTGCCAGCAGTACGACGATAACCCAAGGACAGGGCTACACCTTC.

The chain carries TRBV4-1 and TRBJ2-7; D possibly corresponds to TRBD2 (5 bases). Germline V gives CDR1 MGHRA, CDR2 YSYEKL. The CDR3 runs to 14 residues. V lost 1 base and J lost 2, with 9 bases in between. This CDR3 is CASSQGGDTYEQYF. Here the CDR3 DNA reads TGCGCCAGCAGCCAAGGGGGAGACACCTACGAGCAGTACTTC.

The chain combines TRBV10-3 with TRBJ1-1; 8 bases are shared with TRBD1. The CDR3 sequence is 14 residues long. Trimming cost V 6 bases and J 1 base; bases outside gene matches: 4. Germline V gene data show CDR1 as ENHRY and CDR2 as SYGVKD. The CDR3 bases are TGTGCCATCAGGAACAGGGGGGAGAACACTGAAGCTTTCTTT. This encodes CAIRNRGENTEAFF.

J is TRBJ2-7 and V is TRBV29-1; 8 bases align to TRBD2. Germline V gives CDR1 SQVTM, CDR2 ANQGSEA. This CDR3 contains 14 residues. Trimming took 4 bases from V and 4 from J; bases not matched to a gene: 9. In DNA form, the CDR3 reads TGCAGCGTTGCATTCCGGGAGGGCCGGTACGAGCAGTACTTC. This sequence encodes CSVAFREGRYEQYF.

The CDR3 DNA reads as TGTGCCAGCAGCTTTTCGGGACCGGGACAAGGAAATTCACCCCTCCACTTT. Protein: CASSFSGPGQGNSPLHF. J is TRBJ1-6 and V is TRBV7-8, with TRBD1 as a possible D gene (6 bases). Trimming removed 3 bases at V and 7 bases at J, with 19 bases between. The length of the CDR3 is 17 residues. CDR1 and CDR2 from the germline V gene are SGHVS and FQNEAQ.

The chain couples TRBV6-5 to TRBJ1-2; no clear D. The CDR3 is made up of 12 amino acids. V lost 7 bases to trimming and J lost 4 bases, with 10 bases between them. CDR1 and CDR2 from the germline V gene are MNHEY and SVGAGI. The CDR3 protein is CASTSASYGYTF. The CDR3 nucleotides read TGTGCCAGCACTTCAGCGTCCTATGGCTACACCTTC.

This rearrangement joins TRBV7-6 to TRBJ1-2; 7 nucleotides match TRBD1. The CDR3 sequence is 15 residues long. Germline CDR1 is SGHVS and CDR2 is FNYEAQ. J was trimmed by 8 bases and V by 1 base; bases with no gene match: 10. The CDR3 protein is CASSLGVGGEMGYTF. The CDR3 bases are TGTGCCAGCAGCTTAGGAGTAGGGGGCGAGATGGGCTACACCTTC. The full variable domain, with the rest looked up from reference TRBV7-6 and TRBJ1-2, is GAGVSQSPRYKVTKRGQDVALRCDPISGHVSLYWYRQALGQGPEFLTYFNYEAQQDKSGLPNDRFSAERPEGSISTLTIQRTEQRDSAMYRCASSLGVGGEMGYTFGSGTRLTVV.

The chain uses TRBV2 and TRBJ2-5, with TRBD1 as a possible D gene (5 bases). Germline-derived CDR1 and CDR2 are SNHLY and FYNNEI. Trimming left V 4 bases short and J 2 bases short, with 17 bases between. The CDR3 sequence is 16 residues long. The CDR3 region is CASSGIRAGLQETQYF. In DNA, the CDR3 is TGTGCCAGCAGTGGGATCCGGGCAGGGCTGCAAGAGACCCAGTACTTC.

The chain has TRBV30 and TRBJ2-4, with TRBD1 identical over 9 bases. This CDR3 is 13 amino acids long. Germline CDR1 is GTSNPN and CDR2 is SVGIG (reference sequence). The ends lost 0 bases at V and 7 bases at J; junction bases unmatched: 1. The CDR3 spells CAWSVGTGNIQYF. CDR3 in DNA: TGTGCCTGGAGTGTGGGGACAGGGAACATTCAGTACTTC.

The chain joins TRBV2 to TRBJ1-3, with D possibly being TRBD1 (5 bases). Deletions cut 4 bases from V and 2 bases from J, with 6 bases between. Germline CDR1 is SNHLY and CDR2 is FYNNEI. The CDR3 extends over 13 amino acids. The CDR3: CASSVTAGNTIYF. The CDR3 nucleotides read TGTGCCAGCAGTGTGACAGCTGGAAACACCATATATTTT.

The chain links TRBV19 to TRBJ2-1; no reliable D call. This CDR3 contains 13 residues. Germline loops: CDR1 LNHDA, CDR2 SQIVND (reference sequence). Trimming shortened V by 5 bases and J by 10 bases, and 15 bases separated the two germline ends. DNA for the CDR3: TGTGCCAGTAGTCCCACAGTGGGCCGGGAGCAGTTCTTC. Translating gives CASSPTVGREQFF.

This rearrangement joins TRBV4-3 to TRBJ2-5; maybe TRBD2 (5 bases). The CDR3 consists of 15 residues. The V and J ends lost 0 bases and 5 bases respectively, with 13 bases between them. Looked up from germline, CDR1 is LGHNA and CDR2 is YSLEER. The CDR3 sequence: CASSQEGSGLETQYF. CDR3 DNA sequence: TGCGCCAGCAGCCAAGAGGGCTCGGGGTTGGAGACCCAGTACTTC.

The chain recombines TRBV18 with TRBJ1-5, with D perhaps TRBD1 (6 bases). The germline V and J ends were trimmed by 3 bases and 2 bases, with 20 bases remaining between them. Per germline, CDR1 KGHSH and CDR2 LQKENI. The CDR3 totals 18 residues. CDR3 in amino acids: CASSPTQLGGARNQPQHF. CDR3 bases: TGTGCCAGCTCACCCACTCAACTCGGGGGGGCCCGCAATCAGCCCCAGCATTTT.